The source of this T cell receptor (beta chain) is a study of beta chain features in type 1 diabetes. A single heparinised blood sample, averaging around 120 mL, was obtained per donor. With respect to this clone: Its antigen is not known.

All of the isolated RNA was reverse transcribed, so expressed TCRB transcripts were sequenced. The table came from immunoSEQ multiplex PCR; TCRdb's copy has only in-frame clones and leaves some out. The sample lists 350,000 to 400,000 clones; roughly 12% were seen once. V lost 11 bases and J lost 0; bases outside the gene matches: 7. The CDR3 consists of 15 residues. Per the germline V gene, CDR1 is SEHNR and CDR2 is FQNEAQ (reference sequence). Findings and caveats of the study: TCRB CDR3 length was moderately but significantly reduced in all four CD4+ subsets of Type 1 diabetes patients. Researchers could not determine here whether HLA type influences TCRB rearrangement. Compared with healthy donors, patients appeared to share more similar naive, central memory and regulatory TCRB repertoires.

The sequenced material came from naive CD4+ T cells from blood. V is TRBV7-9 and J is TRBJ2-6, with TRBD2 matching over 7 bases. The sequence came from a woman aged 18-35 years with type 1 diabetes. CDR3 nucleotide sequence: TGTGCCGGGGGGGACGTGAACTCTGGGGCCAACGTCCTGACTTTC. Its translation is CAGGDVNSGANVLTF.